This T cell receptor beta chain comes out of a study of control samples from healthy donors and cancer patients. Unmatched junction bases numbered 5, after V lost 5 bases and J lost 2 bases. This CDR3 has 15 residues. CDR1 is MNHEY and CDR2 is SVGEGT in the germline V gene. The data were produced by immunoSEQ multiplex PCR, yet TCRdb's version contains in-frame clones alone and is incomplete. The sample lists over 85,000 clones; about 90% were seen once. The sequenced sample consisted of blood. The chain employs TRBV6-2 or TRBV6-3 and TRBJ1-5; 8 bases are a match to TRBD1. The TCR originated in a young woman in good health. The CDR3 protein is CASSRLDRGNQPQHF. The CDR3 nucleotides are TGTGCCAGCAGTCGCCTGGACAGGGGCAATCAGCCCCAGCATTTT.